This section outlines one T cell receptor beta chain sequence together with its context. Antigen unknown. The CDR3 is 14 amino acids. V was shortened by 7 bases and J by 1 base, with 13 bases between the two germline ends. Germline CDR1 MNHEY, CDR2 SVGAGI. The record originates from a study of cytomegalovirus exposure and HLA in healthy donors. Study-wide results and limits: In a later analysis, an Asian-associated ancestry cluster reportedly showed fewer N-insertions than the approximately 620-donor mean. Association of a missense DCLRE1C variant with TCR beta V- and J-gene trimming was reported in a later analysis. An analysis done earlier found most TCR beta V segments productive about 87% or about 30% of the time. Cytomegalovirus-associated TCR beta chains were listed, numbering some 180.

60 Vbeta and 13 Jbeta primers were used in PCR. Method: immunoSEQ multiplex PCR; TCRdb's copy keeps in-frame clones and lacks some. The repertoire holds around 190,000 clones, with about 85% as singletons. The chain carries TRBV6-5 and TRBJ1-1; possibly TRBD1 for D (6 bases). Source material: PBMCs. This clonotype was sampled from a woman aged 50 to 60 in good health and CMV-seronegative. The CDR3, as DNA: TGTGCCAGCATCACAACGGGACAGAACACTGAAGCTTTCTTT. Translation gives CASITTGQNTEAFF.